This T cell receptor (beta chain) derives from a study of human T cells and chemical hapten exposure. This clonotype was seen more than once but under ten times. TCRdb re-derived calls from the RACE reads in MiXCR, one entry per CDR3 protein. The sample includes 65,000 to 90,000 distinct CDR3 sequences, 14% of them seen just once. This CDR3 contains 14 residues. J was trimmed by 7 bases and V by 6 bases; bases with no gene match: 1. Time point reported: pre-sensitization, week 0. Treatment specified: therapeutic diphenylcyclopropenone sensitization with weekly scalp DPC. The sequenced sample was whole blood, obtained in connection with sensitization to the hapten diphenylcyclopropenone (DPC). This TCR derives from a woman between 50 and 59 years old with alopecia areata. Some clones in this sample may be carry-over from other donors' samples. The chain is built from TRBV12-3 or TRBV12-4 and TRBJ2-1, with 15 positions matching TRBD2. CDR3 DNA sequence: TGTGCCAGCAGAGGGACTAGCGGGAGGAATGAGCAGTTCTTC. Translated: CASRGTSGRNEQFF.